The entry that follows covers one T cell receptor beta chain sequence. Its antigen is as yet unknown. The data belong to a study of cytomegalovirus exposure and HLA in healthy donors. Study at large: Early on, a data release was issued that held 80 million to 90 million unique TCRs from HLA-typed donors. Study observations and caveats: TCR beta V- and J-gene trimming, according to a later analysis, was linked to a missense DCLRE1C variant. Several V segments, TRBV6-2 and TRBV6-3 among them, could not be told apart and were dropped. DRB1 showed the most TCR associations and HLA-C the fewest in a later analysis, as rates varied by HLA locus.

Per the germline V gene, CDR1 is SGHRS and CDR2 is YFSETQ. The CDR3 loop spans 14 amino acids. Trimming pared 5 bases from V and 2 bases from J, leaving 8 bases between. PCR amplification relied on 60 Vbeta primers (plus 13 Jbeta primers). Clones were read by immunoSEQ multiplex PCR, and TCRdb kept only the in-frame ones, dropping some. The sample records approximately 67,000 clones, 68% being singletons. V and J are TRBV5-1 and TRBJ2-6; D unclear. The specimen sequenced was PBMCs. The sequence was collected from a woman under 40 in good health and CMV-seronegative. The CDR3 sequence is CASRNNTGANVLTF. CDR3 DNA sequence: TGCGCCAGCAGAAACAACACTGGGGCCAACGTCCTGACTTTC.